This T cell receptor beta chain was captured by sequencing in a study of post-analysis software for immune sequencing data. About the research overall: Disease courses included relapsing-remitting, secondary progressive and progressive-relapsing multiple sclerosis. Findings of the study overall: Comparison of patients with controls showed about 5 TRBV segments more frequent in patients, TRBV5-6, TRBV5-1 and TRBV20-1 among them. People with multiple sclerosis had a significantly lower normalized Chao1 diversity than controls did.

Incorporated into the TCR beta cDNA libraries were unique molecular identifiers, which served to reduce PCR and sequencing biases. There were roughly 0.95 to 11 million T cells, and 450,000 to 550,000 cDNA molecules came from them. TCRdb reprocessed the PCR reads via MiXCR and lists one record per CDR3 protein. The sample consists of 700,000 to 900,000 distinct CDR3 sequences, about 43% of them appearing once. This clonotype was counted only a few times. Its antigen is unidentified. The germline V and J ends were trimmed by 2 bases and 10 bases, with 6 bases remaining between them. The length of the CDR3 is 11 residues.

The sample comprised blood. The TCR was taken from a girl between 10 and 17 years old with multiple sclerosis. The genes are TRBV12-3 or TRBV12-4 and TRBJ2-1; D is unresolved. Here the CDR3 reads CASSLSHEQFF. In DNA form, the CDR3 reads TGTGCCAGCAGTTTATCGCACGAGCAGTTCTTC.